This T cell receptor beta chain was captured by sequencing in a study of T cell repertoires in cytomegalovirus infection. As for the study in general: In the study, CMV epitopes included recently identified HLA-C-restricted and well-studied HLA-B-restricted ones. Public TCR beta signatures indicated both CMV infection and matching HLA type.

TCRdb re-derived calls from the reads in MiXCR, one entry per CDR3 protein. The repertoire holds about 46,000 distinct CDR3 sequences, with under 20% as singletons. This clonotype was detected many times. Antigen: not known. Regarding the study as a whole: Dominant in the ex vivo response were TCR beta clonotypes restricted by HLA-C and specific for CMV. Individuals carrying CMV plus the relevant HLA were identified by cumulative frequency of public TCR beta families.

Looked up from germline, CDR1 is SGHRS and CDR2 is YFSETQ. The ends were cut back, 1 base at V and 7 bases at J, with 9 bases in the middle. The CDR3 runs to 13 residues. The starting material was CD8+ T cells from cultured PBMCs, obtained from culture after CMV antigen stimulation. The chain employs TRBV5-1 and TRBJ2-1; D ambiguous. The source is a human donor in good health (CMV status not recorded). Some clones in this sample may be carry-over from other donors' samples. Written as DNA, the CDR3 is TGCGCCAGCAGCTTGAGTTGGGTGAATGAGCAGTTCTTC. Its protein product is CASSLSWVNEQFF.